A single sample gave rise to the 24 T cell receptor beta chains below, sequenced in a study of shared clonotypes between healthy human individuals. Profiling relied on immunoSEQ multiplex PCR, and the TCRdb table lists in-frame clones only, not all of them. The sample holds hundreds of thousands of clones, around 77% seen once. The sample taken for sequencing was PBMCs. The receptor set was obtained from a woman between 40 and 55 years old in good health. Some clones in this sample may be carry-over from other donors' samples.

The chain has TRBV11-2 and TRBJ1-4; 9 bases fit TRBD1. CDR1 is SGHAT and CDR2 is FQNNGV in the germline V gene. J was trimmed by 0 bases and V by 0 bases; bases with no gene match: 8. This CDR3 is 19 amino acids long. DNA for the CDR3: TGTGCCAGCAGCTTAGATTCAAACAGGGGGCGGGCAACTAATGAAAAACTGTTTTTT. Translation: CASSLDSNRGRATNEKLFF.

V is TRBV15 and J is TRBJ2-2, with no clear D. The V and J ends lost 0 bases and 0 bases respectively, with 8 bases between them. This CDR3 has 16 amino acids. The germline V gene encodes CDR1 LNHNV and CDR2 YYDKDF (reference sequence). The CDR3 nucleotides are TGTGCCACCAGCAGAGAGTTGTTAGCGAACACCGGGGAGCTGTTTTTT. Its translation: CATSRELLANTGELFF.

This clone turned up a few times. The chain uses TRBV10-2 and TRBJ2-2, with TRBD2 matching over 14 bases. CDR1 is WSHSY, CDR2 SAAADI, per germline. V lost 2 bases to trimming and J lost 8 bases; unmatched junction nucleotides: 7. The CDR3 totals 17 residues. The CDR3, as DNA: TGCGCCAGCAGTGAGCCCAGGACTAGCGGGAGGCAGGGGGAGCTGTTTTTT. Amino acids: CASSEPRTSGRQGELFF.

The genes are TRBV7-2 and TRBJ1-1; possibly TRBD1 for D (5 bases). The length of the CDR3 is 14 residues. CDR1 is SGHTA, CDR2 FQGNSA, per germline. V lost 4 bases and J lost 1, with 10 bases in between. The CDR3 DNA reads as TGTGCCAGCAGCTGGACGGGGGGGAACACTGAAGCTTTCTTT. Translated, it gives CASSWTGGNTEAFF.

The chain carries TRBV30 and TRBJ2-7; possible D gene TRBD1, 6 bases. CDR3 length: 14 amino acids. Trimming took 0 bases from V and 5 from J, leaving 14 bases between them. Germline CDR1 GTSNPN, CDR2 SVGIG (reference sequence). CDR3 amino acids: CAWSVRARGHEQYF. In DNA, the CDR3 is TGTGCCTGGAGTGTACGGGCCAGGGGCCACGAGCAGTACTTC.

This clone was seen only once. The chain employs TRBV2 and TRBJ1-5; 7 bases are a match to TRBD1. The CDR3 loop spans 15 amino acids. Germline CDR1 is SNHLY and CDR2 is FYNNEI. V dropped 6 bases and J dropped 6; count of bases not matched to a gene: 11. The CDR3 region has the DNA TGTGCCAGCAGGAGGCGACAGGGAGGAATTCAGCCCCAGCATTTT. It translates to CASRRRQGGIQPQHF. Full variable domain (rest looked up from reference TRBV2 and TRBJ1-5): EPEVTQTPSHQVTQMGQEVILRCVPISNHLYFYWYRQILGQKVEFLVSFYNNEISEKSEIFDDQFSVERPDGSNFTLKIRSTKLEDSAMYFCASRRRQGGIQPQHFGDGTRLSIL.

The gene calls are TRBV2 and TRBJ1-1, with 7 bases fitting TRBD1. The germline CDR1 and CDR2 sequences are SNHLY and FYNNEI. The CDR3 runs to 10 residues. V gave up 6 bases and J gave up 11 bases; unmatched junction bases: 3. The CDR3 coding sequence is TGTGCCAGCAGGACAGGGTTGGCTTTCTTT. Translated: CASRTGLAFF.

CDR3 sequence: CASSRGVRQGSQYF. The DNA for the CDR3 is TGTGCCAGCAGCCGGGGGGTAAGACAGGGTTCGCAGTATTTT. The chain joins TRBV9 to TRBJ2-3; D may correspond to TRBD1 or TRBD2 (7 bases each). The CDR3 spans 14 residues. Germline V gene data show CDR1 as SGDLS and CDR2 as YYNGEE. V was clipped by 4 bases and J by 10 bases, with 19 bases between them.

The rearrangement joins TRBV9 to TRBJ1-2, with 11 bases matching TRBD1. V lost 3 bases to trimming and J lost 2 bases; unmatched junction nucleotides: 9. The CDR3 extends over 17 amino acids. Germline assignment: CDR1 SGDLS and CDR2 YYNGEE. The CDR3 DNA is TGTGCCAGCAGCGCCGGACAGGGGGCATGGGGCAACTATGGCTACACCTTC. As protein: CASSAGQGAWGNYGYTF. Full variable domain (outside the CDR3, taken from reference TRBV9 and TRBJ1-2): DSGVTQTPKHLITATGQRVTLRCSPRSGDLSVYWYQQSLDQGLQFLIQYYNGEERAKGNILERFSAQQFPDLHSELNLSSLELGDSALYFCASSAGQGAWGNYGYTFGSGTRLTVV.

The V gene is TRBV25-1, the J gene TRBJ2-7, with TRBD1 identical over 7 bases. Germline assignment: CDR1 MGHDK and CDR2 SYGVNS. This CDR3 comprises 15 residues. Trimming cost V 3 bases and J 0 bases; bases outside gene matches: 5. The CDR3 loop reads CASSETWDSSYEQYF. DNA of the CDR3: TGTGCCAGCAGTGAGACCTGGGACAGCTCCTACGAGCAGTACTTC.

This clone was observed a handful of times. This may come from a read error, since a much larger clone is one base off. Within the sample, other DNA sequences also encode this same CDR3. This chain joins TRBV29-1 and TRBJ2-7, with TRBD2 as a possible D gene (5 bases). The CDR3 contains 12 residues. V was trimmed by 6 bases and J by 3 bases, leaving 12 bases between them. Germline-derived CDR1 and CDR2 are SQVTM and ANQGSEA. CDR3 nucleotide sequence: TGCAGCGTCTACGCGGGTGGCTACGAGCAGTACTTC. Its protein product is CSVYAGGYEQYF.

The chain employs TRBV4-3 and TRBJ2-5, with D possibly matching TRBD2 (6 bases). The DNA end favors TRBJ2-7, so the J call may be wrong. CDR1 and CDR2 (germline): LGHNA, YSLEER. This CDR3 contains 16 residues. The DNA for the CDR3 is TGCGCCAGCAGCCAACATGGGGGGATGGGCTCCTACGAGCAGTACTTC. Translating it yields CASSQHGGMGSYEQYF.

As to this clone: This same CDR3 is encoded by further DNA sequences in the sample. The V and J genes are TRBV7-2 and TRBJ2-1; a possible D gene is TRBD2 (5 bases). This CDR3 has 15 residues. CDR1 and CDR2 from the germline V gene are SGHTA and FQGNSA. Trimming removed 1 base from V and 4 bases from J, with 11 bases in between. CDR3 sequence reads: CASSLEGVSYNEQFF. Written as DNA, the CDR3 is TGTGCCAGCAGCTTAGAGGGAGTCAGTTACAATGAGCAGTTCTTC.

This chain joins TRBV29-1 and TRBJ1-1, with 9 bases aligning to TRBD1. CDR3 length equals 15 residues. Trimming took 4 bases from V and 4 from J; bases not matched to a gene: 10. Germline CDR1 reads SQVTM; CDR2 reads ANQGSEA. CDR3 sequence reads: CSVAKTGTGLTEAFF. For the CDR3, the DNA is TGCAGCGTTGCCAAAACCGGGACAGGGCTCACTGAAGCTTTCTTT.

This chain connects TRBV20-1 to TRBJ2-1; D remains unclear. Looked up from germline, CDR1 is DFQATT and CDR2 is SNEGSKA (reference sequence). V dropped 3 bases and J dropped 7 bases, with 7 bases sitting between them. The CDR3 extends over 11 amino acids. CDR3 coding DNA: TGCAGTGCTAGTTCCGATAATGAGCAGTTCTTC. As protein: CSASSDNEQFF.

The chain employs TRBV5-4 and TRBJ2-1; D gene ambiguous. In germline, CDR1 is SGHNT, CDR2 YYREEE (reference sequence). CDR3 length: 16 residues. The ends were cut back, 3 bases at V and 3 bases at J, with 16 bases in the middle. The CDR3 sequence: CASSSGSRMGYNEQFF. In nucleotides, the CDR3 is TGTGCCAGCAGCTCCGGATCCCGGATGGGCTACAATGAGCAGTTCTTC.

The V and J genes are TRBV5-1 and TRBJ2-2; the D call may be TRBD1 or TRBD2 (5 bases each). Trimming took 1 base from V and 4 from J, leaving 14 bases between them. Germline V lookup: CDR1 SGHRS, CDR2 YFSETQ. The length of the CDR3 is 16 residues. In DNA form, the CDR3 reads TGCGCCAGCAGCTTGACTGTCGGTGGGGGCACCGGGGAGCTGTTTTTT. It yields the protein CASSLTVGGGTGELFF.

This chain joins TRBV11-2 and TRBJ2-7; 8 positions match TRBD2. This CDR3 has 15 residues. V shed 5 bases and J 4 bases; nucleotides not matched to a gene: 10. CDR1 and CDR2 from the germline V gene are SGHAT and FQNNGV. In DNA, the CDR3 is TGTGCCAGCAGCCCCAGGACGCTAGCGGGTTACGAGCAGTACTTC. This gives the protein CASSPRTLAGYEQYF.

The CDR3 loop is CATTTGSYVEQYF. CDR3 DNA: TGTGCCACCACGACAGGGTCCTACGTCGAGCAGTACTTC. The rearrangement joins TRBV6-6 to TRBJ2-7; 7 bases align to TRBD1. The trim removed 10 bases at V and 6 bases at J, leaving 12 bases unmatched. CDR1 and CDR2 (germline): MNHNY, SVGAGI (reference sequence). CDR3 length: 13 residues.

This clone was seen just once. The rearrangement links TRBV19 to TRBJ2-1; possible D gene TRBD2, 5 bases. The CDR3 is 15 residues long. Germline V gene data show CDR1 as LNHDA and CDR2 as SQIVND (reference sequence). V was shortened by 6 bases and J by 0 bases, with 12 bases between the two germline ends. CDR3 sequence reads: CASRIEGRSYNEQFF. The CDR3 coding sequence is TGTGCCAGTAGGATCGAGGGCCGCTCCTACAATGAGCAGTTCTTC.

This chain connects TRBV9 to TRBJ2-3; D tentatively fits TRBD1 or TRBD2 (5 bases each). Looked up from germline, CDR1 is SGDLS and CDR2 is YYNGEE. V was clipped by 0 bases and J by 3 bases, with 11 bases between them. CDR3 length: 15 residues. CDR3 sequence (DNA): TGTGCCAGCAGCGTAGGGGGGTTTAGTACAGATACGCAGTATTTT. Amino acid sequence: CASSVGGFSTDTQYF.

This clone has just a few counts. The CDR3 here is CASSRLAGVLHEQFF. For the CDR3, the DNA is TGTGCCAGCAGCCGACTAGCGGGAGTGCTTCATGAGCAGTTCTTC. The chain is built from TRBV7-9 and TRBJ2-1; 12 positions match TRBD2. This CDR3 contains 15 residues. The V gene end was trimmed by 5 bases and the J gene end by 8 bases; junction bases not matched to a gene: 7. Germline lookup yields CDR1 SEHNR and CDR2 FQNEAQ (reference sequence).

The chain has TRBV5-1 and TRBJ2-7; 12 nucleotides match TRBD2. Germline CDR1 SGHRS, CDR2 YFSETQ. This CDR3 contains 14 residues. The V and J ends lost 1 base and 7 bases, in that order; junction bases with no gene match: 3. The CDR3: CASSLTSGRTEQYF. The CDR3 bases are TGCGCCAGCAGCTTGACTAGCGGGAGGACGGAGCAGTACTTC.

The V gene is TRBV5-1, the J gene TRBJ2-7; the match to TRBD1 covers 7 bases. Trimming took 3 bases from V and 2 from J; bases not matched to a gene: 8. The CDR3 runs to 15 residues. Germline CDR1 SGHRS, CDR2 YFSETQ. CDR3 region: CASSWTGTDTYEQYF. The CDR3 DNA reads as TGCGCCAGCAGCTGGACCGGGACAGACACCTACGAGCAGTACTTC.